This T cell receptor (beta chain) derives from a study of cytomegalovirus exposure and HLA in healthy donors (TCRdb year 2017). General notes on the study: According to an earlier analysis of 550 to 700 of the donors, about 179 million T cells yielded roughly 100 million unique TCR beta sequences and about 300 Gb of sequence data. Roughly five DR-DQ haplotypes were handled as single units for association and clustering because linkage in the cohort was strong. Every repertoire in the discovery cohort had been generated on one and the same sequencing platform. The study aimed to test whether cataloging public T cell receptors could reveal signatures of past pathogen exposure. To predict cytomegalovirus infection status, the study combined high-throughput TCR immunosequencing, statistical association of individual TCRs with disease status, and machine learning. Of the roughly 400 genotyped donors, 65% to 90% fell in the genetic ancestry cluster associated with self-reported Caucasian donors. In an earlier analysis of 550 to 700 of the donors, high-throughput TCR beta sequencing was used to judge whether each TCR beta V gene segment behaved as functional or pseudogenic. An early release that covered fewer than 800 HLA-typed donors contained around 300 gigabases of sequencing data and tens of millions of unique TCR sequences. Among 350 to 400 genotyped donors of the cohort, an average of approximately 250,000 unique TCR beta nucleotide sequences were sequenced per donor, roughly a sixth of them non-productive. HLA typing covered class I and class II loci at four-digit resolution. Typing coverage varied by locus: roughly 629-630 donors for A, B, C, DRB1 and DQB1; roughly 500 for DQA1; more than 600 for DPA1; more than 450 for DPB1. Using immunosequencing, the study profiled T cell repertoires from 500 to 800 subjects and related those repertoires to cytomegalovirus serostatus. Donor age, sex, ethnicity and CMV serostatus were collected together with the repertoire data. A later analysis re-examined previously published TCR beta repertoires from just over 650 donors and added high-resolution HLA genotyping to investigate patterns of TCR occurrence. In addition to the first cohort of approximately 670 subjects, a separate validation cohort of 120 different subjects was used. Genome-wide SNP genotypes for about 65% of the 666 donors were used in a later genetic analysis, which treated that subset as a discovery cohort. Rather than drawing on any new phenotypic data, the later analysis identified candidate immune exposures from TCR beta sequences and the way those sequences occurred across donors. Points the paper makes about the study in general: In a later analysis, the rate of TCR association differed among HLA loci, with DRB1 alleles having the most associated TCRs and HLA-C alleles having the fewest. A later analysis found that HLA-associated TCR beta chains were more clonally expanded and had lower generation probabilities than equally common non-associated chains. A later analysis associated 15,000 or so TCR beta sequences with specific HLA alleles at a false discovery rate of 0.05. In the study, 150 to 200 TCR beta chains were listed as associated with cytomegalovirus. A further reported finding was that TCR beta sequences accurately predicted the HLA-A and HLA-B alleles for most subjects in the first cohort. Strong co-occurrence of HLA alleles, especially DR and DQ, made assigning TCR associations to individual alleles difficult. Across donors, most TCR sequences were observed very rarely, whereas some public TCRs were present in many individuals. V-gene and J-gene trimming of TCR beta chains was associated with a missense DCLRE1C variant in a later genetic analysis, and the association was replicated in an independent cohort. Roughly uniform sequencing depth across donors was assumed in presence/absence analyses, although this assumption may not hold. In vitro tests confirmed that a few of the cytomegalovirus-associated TCR beta chains recognize cytomegalovirus antigens. This cohort had only TCR beta chains sequenced, and the lack of alpha or paired-chain data limited which features could be detected. In a later analysis, most CMV-associated TCR beta chains were found to appear HLA-restricted, with HLA associations seemingly driven largely by CMV exposure. Cytomegalovirus status was reported to be diagnosed by the classifier with high specificity and sensitivity in both the original and validation cohorts. In an earlier analysis of approximately 590 of the donors, most TCR beta V segments appeared in productive rearrangements about 87% or about 30% of the time, broadly matching IMGT annotations. Correlated functional status among segregating V segments might reflect linkage disequilibrium, but an unknown experimental factor could not be ruled out. The authors suggested that the approach could potentially be extended to other disease states and immunological phenotypes. Because HLA typing was unavailable for some donors at each locus, only the typed subset was used in association tests. A group of highly shared sequence variants was considered likely to be a technical artifact of the sequencing pipeline. A later genetic analysis reported fewer N-insertions in productive TCRs among donors in an Asian-associated ancestry cluster than the approximately 670-donor mean. In a later analysis, several top co-occurrence clusters were reported to appear linked to parvovirus B19, influenza, CMV and Epstein-Barr virus. The earlier analysis of approximately 590 of the donors excluded some 16 rarely observed V segments, including chromosome 9 orphons, because counts were too low. For the cohort, immune exposure information was limited to CMV serostatus. Some IMGT-functional V segments, including TRBV6-2 and TRBV6-3, could not be distinguished by the 87-base-pair reads and were therefore excluded.

CDR1 is given as SGDLS and CDR2 as YYNGEE, both from the germline V gene. Taken from cysteine to phenylalanine, the CDR3 has 15 residues. Only the CDR3 DNA stays, 45 bases, in frame from base 1. Germline trimming amounts to 4 bases on V and 6 bases on J, with 9 as the count of junction bases outside the gene matches. In total, roughly 710 healthy bone marrow donors made up the cohort. At the time of sampling, all cohort members were nominally healthy, though unrecorded immune exposures were likely present. The donor tested CMV seronegative and was one of the 352 seronegative cohort members. A peripheral blood sample was provided by each donor, and peripheral blood mononuclear cells were used for TCR beta sequencing. The Qiagen DNeasy Blood Extraction Kit was used to extract genomic DNA from the blood cell samples. Points on this clone: Its specific antigen is unknown. No much larger clonotype is one base removed from it; base qualities were not supplied.

The method behind the library was the immunoSEQ multiplex PCR assay. For the multiplex PCR, a mixture combining 60 forward primers for TCR Vbeta segments and 13 reverse primers for TCR Jbeta segments was used. Amplification of the CDR3 region of rearranged TCR beta genes was performed with a multiplex PCR assay on genomic DNA. Amplified TCR beta libraries were sequenced as 87-base-pair reads on the Illumina HiSeq System. The authors' analysis ran thus. A later analysis counted 75 million to 100 million unique TCR beta chains across the 670 or so repertoires, and roughly 11 million of these chains were shared by at least two donors. To remove PCR and sequencing errors, raw reads were error-corrected and collapsed into unique sequences using a nearest-neighbor algorithm that merged closely related sequences. Alignment of CDR3 sequences to IMGT reference sequences was used to assign V, D and J gene segments. For a sequence to be retained, a match of at least six nucleotides to both a V gene segment and a J gene segment was required. Rearrangements were classified as productive when the CDR3 lacked stop codons and remained in frame with V and J, and all other rearrangements were classified as non-productive. Following IMGT convention, CDR3 was defined as the stretch from the second conserved V-encoded cysteine to the conserved J-encoded phenylalanine. The earlier analysis of roughly 590 of the donors excluded any sequence lacking an unambiguous match to a single V gene segment. In an earlier analysis of several hundred of the donors, V segments were called functional above 56.7% productive rearrangements and were called segregating when the between-donor standard deviation exceeded 5%. A statistical classification framework was built for diagnosing cytomegalovirus status from the catalog of TCR beta chain sequences. In a later analysis, TCR nucleotide sequences were compared against IMGT/GENE-DB human TR gene sequences so that V and J genes could be assigned. A later analysis assigned CDR3 sequences and most-parsimonious VDJ recombination scenarios with the TCRdist pipeline. A later analysis defined each TCR beta chain by its CDR3 amino acid sequence plus V-gene family, and excluded reads lacking a unique V-gene family. A later analysis removed 592 highly shared, low-generation-probability nucleotide sequences to deal with suspected cross-contamination and a sequencing artifact. For each public chain, a later analysis derived a clonal expansion index from normalized ranks of inferred template counts within each repertoire. A later analysis computed generation probabilities with a VDJ recombination model fitted to out-of-frame rearrangements, and checked the results against IGoR. A later analysis scored TCR-TCR, TCR-HLA and TCR-CMV co-occurrence with hypergeometric tests, applying a repertoire-size bias correction to TCR pairs. False discovery rates were estimated in a later analysis by permuting HLA or CMV assignments 20 times. In a later analysis, co-occurring TCRs were grouped using DBSCAN, and TCRdist sequence similarity was added for clustering within HLA-allele-positive subsets. Co-occurrence clustering excluded repertoires with fewer than 30,000 or more than 120,000 public chains, plus five with anomalous nucleotide sharing. In its TCRdb copy, this immuneACCESS table keeps in-frame sequences only and misses some clones. Where compared with another copy, unresolved V genes explain less than half of these, and the others have no known cause. The V and J calls and clone size were taken over from that table, and D and trimming were inferred from the DNA. Present in this sample are 150,000 to 250,000 clones, around 78% of which were seen just once. Jointly, the top ten make up under 2% of the sample.

The sample comprised PBMCs. The chain is made from TRBV9 and TRBJ2-3; 9 bases in between match TRBD2. This receptor was identified in a man aged 25 to 40 in good health and CMV-seronegative. CDR3 protein: CASSIYSGSLDTQYF. The DNA sequence reads TGTGCCAGCAGCATCTATAGCGGGAGTCTGGATACGCAGTATTTT.